The 14 T cell receptor beta chains listed next were all sequenced from one sample in a study of cytomegalovirus exposure and HLA in healthy donors. The primer mix had 60 Vbeta and 13 Jbeta primers. The assay was immunoSEQ multiplex PCR, and TCRdb's table has in-frame clones only and misses some. The repertoire holds approximately 150,000 clones, approximately 76% seen once, with about 5% in the top ten. Sequencing input: PBMCs. Every receptor here comes from a woman aged 18-29 years in good health and CMV-seropositive.

The rearrangement joins TRBV7-3 to TRBJ2-3; 12 bases agree with TRBD2. The V gene end was trimmed by 2 bases and the J gene end by 1 base; junction bases not matched to a gene: 7. CDR1 is SGHTA, CDR2 FQGTGA, per germline. The CDR3 covers 18 residues. CDR3 in amino acids: CASSLGLAGTGGTDTQYF. CDR3 DNA sequence: TGTGCCAGCAGCTTAGGACTAGCGGGGACCGGGGGCACAGATACGCAGTATTTT.

The chain has TRBV7-3 and TRBJ1-5; D unresolved. Trimming took off 5 bases at V and 2 bases at J, with 10 bases between the two ends. CDR3 size: 14 residues. In germline, CDR1 is SGHTA, CDR2 FQGTGA. CDR3 DNA sequence: TGTGCCAGCAGCCCCGACGGGGGCAATCAGCCCCAGCATTTT. The encoded protein is CASSPDGGNQPQHF.

The rearrangement links TRBV18 to TRBJ1-3; a possible D gene is TRBD1 (6 bases). V shed 2 bases and J shed 1 base, with 12 bases lying between them. Germline V lookup: CDR1 KGHSH, CDR2 LQKENI. CDR3 length: 16 residues. The DNA for the CDR3 is TGTGCCAGCTCACCATCGGGGGGCCGGTCTGGAAACACCATATATTTT. This encodes CASSPSGGRSGNTIYF.

This clone was recorded once. The V call is TRBV9, the J call TRBJ2-5, with D maybe TRBD2 (6 bases). V was cut by 3 bases and J by 1 base, with 10 bases left in between. There are 14 residues in the CDR3. The V gene's germline CDR1 is SGDLS and CDR2 YYNGEE. CDR3 protein: CASSASGLQETQYF. CDR3 nucleotides: TGTGCCAGCAGCGCCTCGGGACTCCAAGAGACCCAGTACTTC.

The chain links TRBV5-1 to TRBJ1-1; TRBD1 agrees at 12 bases. Germline trimming cut 1 base from V and 0 bases from J; bases unmatched to any gene: 13. CDR1 is SGHRS and CDR2 is YFSETQ in the germline V gene. This CDR3 has 20 residues. The CDR3 loop reads CASSLRLRGQGATMNTEAFF. The CDR3 DNA follows: TGCGCCAGCAGCTTGCGCCTAAGGGGACAGGGGGCGACCATGAACACTGAAGCTTTCTTT. Full variable domain (remainder filled in from reference TRBV5-1 and TRBJ1-1): KAGVTQTPRYLIKTRGQQVTLSCSPISGHRSVSWYQQTPGQGLQFLFEYFSETQRNKGNFPGRFSGRQFSNSRSEMNVSTLELGDSALYLCASSLRLRGQGATMNTEAFFGQGTRLTVV.

The chain employs TRBV9 and TRBJ2-5; 7 bases agree with TRBD1. The end of the DNA aligns better with TRBJ2-7, so the J call may be wrong. The CDR3 covers 15 residues. Germline V gene sequence: CDR1 SGDLS, CDR2 YYNGEE. CDR3 residues: CASSPTGTATYEQYF. CDR3 coding DNA: TGTGCCAGCAGCCCAACCGGGACAGCCACCTACGAGCAGTACTTC.

In its sample, this clone was seen a few times. The chain carries TRBV4-2 and TRBJ2-5; the D gene is possibly TRBD1 (6 bases). V lost 0 bases to trimming and J lost 5 bases, with 13 bases between them. There are 15 residues in the CDR3. Germline lookup yields CDR1 LGHNA and CDR2 YNFKEQ. CDR3 amino acids: CASSQEWQGSETQYF. CDR3 sequence (DNA): TGTGCCAGCAGCCAAGAATGGCAGGGGTCGGAGACCCAGTACTTC.

This clone has a handful of counts. The chain links TRBV5-4 to TRBJ2-2; TRBD1 aligns across 8 bases. The CDR3 is 15 residues long. Unmatched junction bases numbered 7, after V lost 4 bases and J lost 5 bases. CDR1 is SGHNT and CDR2 is YYREEE in the germline V gene (reference sequence). The CDR3 nucleotides read TGTGCCAGCAGCCAAGGCGGACAGGGAACCGGGGAGCTGTTTTTT. This gives the protein CASSQGGQGTGELFF. The entire variable domain, with the rest obtained from reference TRBV5-4 and TRBJ2-2, is as follows: ETGVTQSPTHLIKTRGQQVTLRCSSQSGHNTVSWYQQALGQGPQFIFQYYREEENGRGNFPPRFSGLQFPNYSSELNVNALELDDSALYLCASSQGGQGTGELFFGEGSRLTVL.

V gene TRBV30 combines with J gene TRBJ2-7; D is possibly TRBD1 (5 bases). Trimming took off 1 base at V and 0 bases at J, with 10 bases between the two ends. CDR3 length: 14 amino acids. In germline, CDR1 is GTSNPN, CDR2 SVGIG (reference sequence). The CDR3 here is CAWSDRQHSYEQYF. Here the CDR3 DNA reads TGTGCCTGGAGTGATCGACAGCACTCCTACGAGCAGTACTTC.

V is TRBV5-6 and J is TRBJ2-5; D perhaps matches TRBD2 (5 bases). V was pared by 0 bases and J by 5 bases, with 11 bases between. Per germline, CDR1 SGHDT and CDR2 YYEEEE. The CDR3 is 14 residues long. DNA of the CDR3: TGTGCCAGCAGCTTGGGAGGAGGCTTGGAGACCCAGTACTTC. Its translation is CASSLGGGLETQYF.

This rearrangement joins TRBV7-9 to TRBJ1-5, with unresolved D. Germline CDR1 is SEHNR and CDR2 is FQNEAQ (reference sequence). V shed 5 bases and J shed 2 bases, with 7 bases lying between them. This CDR3 is built from 13 residues. Here the CDR3 reads CASSPTGNQPQHF. As DNA, the CDR3 is TGTGCCAGCAGCCCAACAGGCAATCAGCCCCAGCATTTT.

This sequence joins TRBV25-1 and TRBJ1-4; TRBD1 might be the D (5 bases). The germline gives CDR1 MGHDK, CDR2 SYGVNS. The CDR3 extends over 17 amino acids. Deletions cut 3 bases from V and 0 bases from J, with 14 bases between. The CDR3 loop is CASSDQGLSATNEKLFF. For the CDR3, the DNA is TGTGCCAGCAGTGACCAGGGACTCTCTGCAACTAATGAAAAACTGTTTTTT.

In this sample, this clone turned up once. V usage is TRBV5-8 and J usage is TRBJ1-1; possibly TRBD1 for D (6 bases). V gave up 4 bases and J gave up 0 bases, with 16 bases separating them. This CDR3 has 16 amino acids. CDR1 is SGHTS, CDR2 YDEGEE, per germline. This CDR3 is CASSRQDSLLNTEAFF. The CDR3 bases are TGTGCCAGCAGCCGACAGGACAGCCTTCTGAACACTGAAGCTTTCTTT.

This clone came up once. The J gene is TRBJ1-2, the V gene TRBV28; 9 nucleotides match TRBD1. The CDR3 spans 14 residues. The germline gives CDR1 MDHEN, CDR2 SYDVKM. The V segment lost 3 bases and the J segment 2 bases; nucleotides outside the gene matches: 1. The CDR3 DNA is TGTGCCAGCAGTTTTGGGACAGGGAACTATGGCTACACCTTC. It specifies CASSFGTGNYGYTF.